This T cell receptor beta chain emerged from a study of vaccination effects on CD4 cells after COVID-19 (dated by TCRdb to 2021 to 2024). For the wider study: Each participant received two doses of an mRNA SARS-CoV-2 vaccine, either BNT162b2 or mRNA-1273. In both COVID-19 convalescent patients and infection-naive vaccine recipients, the study compared SARS-CoV-2 spike-specific CD4+ TCR repertoires from before mRNA vaccination with those from after it. Altogether, some 10 COVID-19 convalescent patients and a few SARS-CoV-2-naive healthy vaccine recipients made up the full study. The Oncomine TCR Beta short-read assay on an Illumina iSeq 100 was used to sequence cultures from other donors in the study. Results and caveats for the whole study, not just this receptor: At late post-vaccination timepoints, both infection-induced and vaccine-induced clones showed marked clonal contraction, consistent with waning T cell responses. Among healthy vaccine recipients, nearly all vaccine-induced clones were SARS-CoV-2 mono-reactive, and only 1 of 255 was cross-reactive with common cold coronaviruses. The study was limited by a small number of convalescent patients, and early post-infection timepoints were lacking.

The library was prepared using the immunoSEQ multiplex PCR assay. DNA from the cultured and isolated CD4+ T cells underwent TCR beta CDR3 sequencing. From the authors' description of their analysis: Non-productive TCR sequences were removed, reads were trimmed to the CDR3 region, and CDR3s of at least 7 amino acids were retained. Antigen-specific clonotypes were identified using the MANAFEST web app by comparison of expansion in peptide wells against reference cultures. To count as positive, a clone had to show expansion at FDR<0.05 compared with the reference and with all other wells, an odds ratio above 5, and a frequency above 0.1% in two replicate wells. A clonotype was called cross-reactive if it was significantly expanded both in SARS-CoV-2 spike wells and in at least one common cold coronavirus spike condition. CDR3 similarity was assessed by Levenshtein distance with the stringdist R package, and unrooted trees were built with ape in R 3.6.1. In its TCRdb copy, this immuneACCESS table keeps in-frame sequences only and misses some clones. Where compared with another copy, unresolved V genes explain less than half of these, and the others have no known cause. The V and J calls and clone size were taken over from that table, and D and trimming were inferred from the DNA. Across this sample there are around 45,000 clones, with around 80% seen only once. The top ten constitute about a tenth of the sample.

In the ViraFEST assay, PBMC were stimulated with viral peptide pools, and antigen-specific CD4+ T cell clonotypes were then identified by expansion using TCR sequencing. After less than 13 days of culture, CD4+ T cells were isolated with the EasySep CD4+ T cell isolation kit. Negative nucleocapsid antibody results before and after vaccination confirmed that the healthy vaccine recipients had no prior SARS-CoV-2 infection. About 2.1 million PBMC per well were cultured in IMDM with roughly 5% human AB serum, 7.5 to 10 IU/ml IL-2 and gentamicin, plus 10 ug/ml peptides. On days 3 and 7, half of the culture medium was replaced with fresh IL-2-containing medium. Unless otherwise noted, each peptide stimulation condition was cultured in triplicate wells. Using Ficoll-Paque Plus gradient centrifugation, PBMC were separated from whole blood and then either used fresh or cryopreserved at -140C. Overlapping peptide pools spanned the spike proteins of SARS-CoV-2 and the common cold coronaviruses HCoV-NL63, HCoV-OC43 and HCoV-229E. The QIAamp micro DNA kit was used to extract genomic DNA from the cultured CD4+ T cells.

A note on this clone: The antigen this receptor binds is unknown. No base qualities exist here, and no much larger clone lies one base off it.

Between the V and J ends, shortened by 0 bases and 6 bases respectively, the junction contains 9 bases. The CDR3 sequence holds 14 residues, the cysteine and phenylalanine included. Only the CDR3 region is kept as DNA, spanning 42 bases read in frame from base 1. From the germline V gene, CDR1 is SGDLS and CDR2 is YYNGEE. This clonotype was obtained from a human donor who received a COVID-19 vaccine. Material: CD4+ T cells from PBMCs cultured with SARS-CoV-2 spike peptides, obtained before COVID-19 vaccination. Explained via the paper, the cell subset or site label denotes: SARS-CoV-2 spike overlapping peptide pool stimulation. The chain is made from TRBV9 and TRBJ2-2; the D gene is possibly TRBD2, with 7 bases matching. The CDR3: CASSVEGGPGELFF. The nucleotide sequence is given as TGTGCCAGCAGCGTAGAGGGGGGGCCCGGGGAGCTGTTTTTT.